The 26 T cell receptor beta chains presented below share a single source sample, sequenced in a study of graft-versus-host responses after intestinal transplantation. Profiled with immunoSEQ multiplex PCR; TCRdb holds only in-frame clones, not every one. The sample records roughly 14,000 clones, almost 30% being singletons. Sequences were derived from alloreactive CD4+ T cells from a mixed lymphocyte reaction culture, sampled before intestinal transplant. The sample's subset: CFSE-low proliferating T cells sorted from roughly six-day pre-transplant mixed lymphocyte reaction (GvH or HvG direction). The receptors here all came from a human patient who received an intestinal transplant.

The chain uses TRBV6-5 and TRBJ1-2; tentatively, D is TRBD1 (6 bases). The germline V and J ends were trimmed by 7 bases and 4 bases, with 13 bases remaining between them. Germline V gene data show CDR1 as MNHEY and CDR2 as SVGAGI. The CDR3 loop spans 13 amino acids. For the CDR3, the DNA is TGTGCCAGCACCCCTACAGGGTTCTATGGCTACACCTTC. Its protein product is CASTPTGFYGYTF.

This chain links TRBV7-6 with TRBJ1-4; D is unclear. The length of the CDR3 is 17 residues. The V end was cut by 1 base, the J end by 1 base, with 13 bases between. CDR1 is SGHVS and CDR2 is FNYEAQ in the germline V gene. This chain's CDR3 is CASSLGEHSLTNEKLFF. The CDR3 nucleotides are TGTGCCAGCAGCTTAGGGGAACACAGCTTAACTAATGAAAAACTGTTTTTT.

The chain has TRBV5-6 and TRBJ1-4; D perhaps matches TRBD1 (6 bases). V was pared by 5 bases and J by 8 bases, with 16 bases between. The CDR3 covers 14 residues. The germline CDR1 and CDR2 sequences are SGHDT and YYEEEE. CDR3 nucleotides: TGTGCCAGCAGACGAACAGGGTTCCGGGAAAAACTGTTTTTT. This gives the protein CASRRTGFREKLFF.

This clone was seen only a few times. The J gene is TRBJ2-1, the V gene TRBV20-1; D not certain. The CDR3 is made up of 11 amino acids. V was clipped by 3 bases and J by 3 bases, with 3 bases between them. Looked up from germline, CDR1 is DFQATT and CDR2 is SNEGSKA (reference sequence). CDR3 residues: CSASSYNEQFF. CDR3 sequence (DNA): TGCAGTGCTAGCAGCTACAATGAGCAGTTCTTC.

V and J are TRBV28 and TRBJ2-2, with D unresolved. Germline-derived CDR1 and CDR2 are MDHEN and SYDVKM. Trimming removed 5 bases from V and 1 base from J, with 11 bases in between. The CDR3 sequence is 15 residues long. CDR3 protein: CASSIRLGNTGELFF. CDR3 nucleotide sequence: TGTGCCAGCAGTATAAGACTCGGGAACACCGGGGAGCTGTTTTTT.

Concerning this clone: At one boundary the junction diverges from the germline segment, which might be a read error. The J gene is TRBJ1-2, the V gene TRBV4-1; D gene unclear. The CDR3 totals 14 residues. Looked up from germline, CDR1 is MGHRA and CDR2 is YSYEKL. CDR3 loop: CASSPRPDPYGYTF. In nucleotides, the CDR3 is TGTGCCAGCAGCCCCCGGCCCGACCCCTATGGCTACACCTTC.

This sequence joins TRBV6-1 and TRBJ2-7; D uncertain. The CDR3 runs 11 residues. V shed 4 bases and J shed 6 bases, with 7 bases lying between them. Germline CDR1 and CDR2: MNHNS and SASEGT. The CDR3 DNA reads TGTGCCAGCAGTGTTTTTTTCGAGCAGTACTTC. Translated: CASSVFFEQYF.

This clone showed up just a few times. CDR3 DNA sequence: TGTGCCAGCAGCTTCGGCAGGCAAACTGGAAACACCATATATTTT. This translates into CASSFGRQTGNTIYF. This chain links TRBV11-2 with TRBJ1-3, with unresolved D. V was trimmed by 3 bases and J by 2 bases, leaving 11 bases between them. Germline loops: CDR1 SGHAT, CDR2 FQNNGV. CDR3 size: 15 residues.

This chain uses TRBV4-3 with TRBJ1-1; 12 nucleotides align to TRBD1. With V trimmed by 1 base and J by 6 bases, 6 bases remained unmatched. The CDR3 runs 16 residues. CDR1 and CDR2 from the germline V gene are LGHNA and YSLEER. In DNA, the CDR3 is TGCGCCAGCAGCCAAGCCACGGGACAGGGGGCACCTGAAGCTTTCTTT. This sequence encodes CASSQATGQGAPEAFF.

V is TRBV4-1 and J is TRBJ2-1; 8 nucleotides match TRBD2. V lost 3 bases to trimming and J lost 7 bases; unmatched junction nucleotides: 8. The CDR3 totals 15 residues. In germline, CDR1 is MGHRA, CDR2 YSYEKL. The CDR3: CASSHPSGPGNEQFF. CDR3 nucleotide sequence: TGCGCCAGCAGCCACCCTAGCGGGCCGGGGAATGAGCAGTTCTTC.

The CDR3 DNA sequence: TGTGCCAGCAGCCGGGGACAGGGGGGAACCGGGGAGCTGTTTTTT. Protein product: CASSRGQGGTGELFF. The chain joins TRBV5-4 to TRBJ2-2; 11 nucleotides match TRBD1. Unmatched junction bases numbered 4, after V lost 4 bases and J lost 5 bases. The CDR3 totals 15 residues. Per germline, CDR1 SGHNT and CDR2 YYREEE (reference sequence).

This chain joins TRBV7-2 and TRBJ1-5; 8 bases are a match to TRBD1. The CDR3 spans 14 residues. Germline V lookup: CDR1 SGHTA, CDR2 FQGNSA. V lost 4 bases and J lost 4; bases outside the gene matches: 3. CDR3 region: CASSSRQGNQPQHF. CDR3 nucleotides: TGTGCCAGCAGCTCCCGACAGGGGAATCAGCCCCAGCATTTT.

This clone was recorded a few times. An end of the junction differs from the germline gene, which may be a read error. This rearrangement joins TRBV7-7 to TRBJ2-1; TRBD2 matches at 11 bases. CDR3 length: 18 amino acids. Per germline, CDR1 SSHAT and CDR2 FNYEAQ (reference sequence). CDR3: CASSLGGSGRASYNEQFF. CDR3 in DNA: TGTGCTAGCAGCTTAGGTGGTAGCGGGAGGGCCTCCTACAATGAGCAGTTCTTC.

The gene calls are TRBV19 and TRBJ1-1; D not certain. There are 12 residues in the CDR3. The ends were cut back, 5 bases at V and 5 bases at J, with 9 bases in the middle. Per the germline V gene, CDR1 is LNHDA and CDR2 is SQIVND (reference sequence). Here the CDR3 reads CASSGPRTEAFF. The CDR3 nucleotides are TGTGCCAGTAGTGGGCCTCGGACTGAAGCTTTCTTT. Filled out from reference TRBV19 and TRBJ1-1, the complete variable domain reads DGGITQSPKYLFRKEGQNVTLSCEQNLNHDAMYWYRQDPGQGLRLIYYSQIVNDFQKGDIAEGYSVSREKKESFPLTVTSAQKNPTAFYLCASSGPRTEAFFGQGTRLTVV.

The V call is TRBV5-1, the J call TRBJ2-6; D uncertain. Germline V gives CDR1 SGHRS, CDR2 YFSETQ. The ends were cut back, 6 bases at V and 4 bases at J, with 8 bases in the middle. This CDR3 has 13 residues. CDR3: CASMVPGANVLTF. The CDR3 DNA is TGCGCCAGCATGGTGCCAGGGGCCAACGTCCTGACTTTC.

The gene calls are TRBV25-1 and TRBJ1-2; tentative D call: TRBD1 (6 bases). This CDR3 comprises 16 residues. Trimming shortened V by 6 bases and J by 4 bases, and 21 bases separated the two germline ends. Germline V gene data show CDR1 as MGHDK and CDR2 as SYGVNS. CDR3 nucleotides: TGTGCCAGCAGGTTACCCCCCCACAGGGTGGGCTATGGCTACACCTTC. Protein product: CASRLPPHRVGYGYTF.

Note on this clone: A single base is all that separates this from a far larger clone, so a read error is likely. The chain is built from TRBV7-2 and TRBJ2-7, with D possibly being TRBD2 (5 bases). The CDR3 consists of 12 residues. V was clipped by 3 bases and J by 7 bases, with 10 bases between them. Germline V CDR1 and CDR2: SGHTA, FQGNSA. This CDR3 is CTSSFTPGEQYF. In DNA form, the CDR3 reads TGTACCAGCAGCTTTACCCCGGGGGAGCAGTACTTC. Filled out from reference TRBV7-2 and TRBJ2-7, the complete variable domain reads GAGVSQSPSNKVTEKGKDVELRCDPISGHTALYWYRQSLGQGLEFLIYFQGNSAPDKSGLPSDRFSAERTGGSVSTLTIQRTQQEDSAVYLCTSSFTPGEQYFGPGTRLTVT.

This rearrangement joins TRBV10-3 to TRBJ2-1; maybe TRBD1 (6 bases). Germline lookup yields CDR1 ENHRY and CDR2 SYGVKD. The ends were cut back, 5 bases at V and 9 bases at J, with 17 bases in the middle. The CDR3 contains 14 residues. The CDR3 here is CAISPFDKGGEQFF. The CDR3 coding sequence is TGTGCCATCAGTCCATTCGACAAAGGGGGTGAGCAGTTCTTC.

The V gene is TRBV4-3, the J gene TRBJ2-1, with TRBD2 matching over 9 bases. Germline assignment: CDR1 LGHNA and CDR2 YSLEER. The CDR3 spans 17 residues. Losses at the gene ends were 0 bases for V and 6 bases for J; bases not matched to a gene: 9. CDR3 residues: CASSQDRGGRASNEQFF. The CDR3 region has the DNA TGCGCCAGCAGCCAAGATAGGGGCGGGAGGGCGTCCAATGAGCAGTTCTTC.

CDR3 residues: CASSRGPYEQYF. The CDR3 DNA follows: TGTGCCAGCAGTCGGGGCCCCTACGAGCAGTACTTC. J is TRBJ2-7 and V is TRBV6-6, with D possibly called TRBD1 or TRBD2 (5 bases each). Germline V gives CDR1 MNHNY, CDR2 SVGAGI (reference sequence). The V end was cut by 5 bases, the J end by 2 bases, with 7 bases between. The CDR3 is 12 amino acids.

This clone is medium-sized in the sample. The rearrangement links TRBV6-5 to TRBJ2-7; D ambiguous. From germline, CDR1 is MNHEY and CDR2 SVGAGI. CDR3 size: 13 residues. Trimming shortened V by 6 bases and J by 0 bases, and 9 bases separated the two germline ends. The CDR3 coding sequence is TGTGCCAGCAGAGAACCAGGCTCCTACGAGCAGTACTTC. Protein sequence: CASREPGSYEQYF.

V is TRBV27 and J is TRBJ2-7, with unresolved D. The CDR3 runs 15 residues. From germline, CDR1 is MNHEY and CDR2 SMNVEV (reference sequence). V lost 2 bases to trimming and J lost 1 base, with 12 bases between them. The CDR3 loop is CASSLIGRKSYEQYF. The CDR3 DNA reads TGTGCCAGCAGTTTAATCGGCCGAAAGTCCTACGAGCAGTACTTC.

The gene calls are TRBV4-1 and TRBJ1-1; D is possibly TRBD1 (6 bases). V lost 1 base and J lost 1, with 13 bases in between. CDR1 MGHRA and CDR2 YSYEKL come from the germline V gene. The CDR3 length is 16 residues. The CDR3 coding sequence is TGCGCCAGCAGCCAAGGGTGGACAGACCGGAACACTGAAGCTTTCTTT. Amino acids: CASSQGWTDRNTEAFF.

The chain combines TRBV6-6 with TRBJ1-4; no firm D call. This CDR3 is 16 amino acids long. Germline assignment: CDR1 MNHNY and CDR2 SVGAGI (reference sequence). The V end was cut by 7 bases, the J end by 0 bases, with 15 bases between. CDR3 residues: CASTGTASATNEKLFF. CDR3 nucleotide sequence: TGTGCCAGCACCGGAACAGCTTCAGCAACTAATGAAAAACTGTTTTTT.

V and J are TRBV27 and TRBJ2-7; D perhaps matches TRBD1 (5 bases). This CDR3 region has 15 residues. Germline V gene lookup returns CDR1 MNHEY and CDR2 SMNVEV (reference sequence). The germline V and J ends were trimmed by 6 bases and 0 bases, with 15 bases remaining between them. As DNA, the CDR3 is TGTGCCAGCAGACGTGGATTACAGGACTCCTACGAGCAGTACTTC. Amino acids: CASRRGLQDSYEQYF.

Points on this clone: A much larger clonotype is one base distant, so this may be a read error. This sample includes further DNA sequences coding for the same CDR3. The CDR3, as DNA: TGTGCCAGCACCACGACAGGTCAGCCCCAGCATTTT. It yields the protein CASTTTGQPQHF. V gene TRBV28 combines with J gene TRBJ1-5, with D possibly TRBD1 on 6 matching bases. The germline CDR1 and CDR2 sequences are MDHEN and SYDVKM. Trimming shortened V by 7 bases and J by 6 bases, and 10 bases separated the two germline ends. CDR3 length equals 12 residues.